Listed here is a single T cell receptor (beta chain). The repertoire was sequenced with immunoSEQ multiplex PCR; TCRdb's copy has only in-frame clones and lacks some. The sample yields about 220,000 clones, 88% seen once. These data are taken from a study of blood T cell repertoires in COVID-19. All enrollees were about 18 to 89 years old and from approximately 24 US areas. Cohort 3 donors were reported recovered after two negative PCRs, clearance, or symptom resolution. In germline, CDR1 is SGHRS, CDR2 YFSETQ. CDR3 length: 13 amino acids. V trimming: 4 bases; J trimming: 5 bases; junction bases outside the gene matches: 3.

Sequencing was performed on PBMCs or T cells enriched from blood (not recorded which). The clonotype originates from a woman in her twenties or thirties who had recovered from COVID-19. V gene TRBV5-1 combines with J gene TRBJ1-5, with TRBD1 matching 7 bases. CDR3 loop: CASSRGTDQPQHF. In nucleotides, the CDR3 is TGCGCCAGCAGCAGAGGGACAGATCAGCCCCAGCATTTT.